These T cell receptor beta chains were read from a single sample in a study of blood T cell repertoires in COVID-19. Measured with immunoSEQ multiplex PCR; TCRdb has only the in-frame clones, and not every one. The data show more than 150,000 clones, with about 80% seen just once and roughly 14% held by the top ten. The specimen was PBMCs or T cells enriched from blood (not recorded which). The receptors were gathered from a man between 60 and 75 years old who had been exposed to COVID-19. Both conserved end residues are part of each CDR3. The D gene is left open where the match is weak. A clone size is listed for some rows: how often the clone was seen (once, few, many), or a class if it is expanded.

clone_size j_call d_call v_call cdr3_nt cdr3_aa
. TRBJ1-5 TRBD1 TRBV30 TGTGCCTGGGGCGGGACAGCTAGCAATCAGCCCCAGCATTTT CAWGGTASNQPQHF
. TRBJ1-4 . TRBV10-2 TGCGCCAGCAGTGAGCGAGCGGGACGTACCGAAAAACTGTTTTTT CASSERAGRTEKLFF
few TRBJ2-7 . TRBV6-6 TGTGCCAGCAGTTACTCGGATGGGGCAGTAGGGGAGCAGTACTTC CASSYSDGAVGEQYF
. TRBJ2-4 . TRBV4-3 TGCGCCAGCAGCCAAGACGTAGGGGAAAACATTCAGTACTTC CASSQDVGENIQYF
once TRBJ2-3 TRBD2 TRBV7-3 TGTGCCAGCAGCTTGGGACTAGCGGGAGTAGATACGCAGTATTTT CASSLGLAGVDTQYF
. TRBJ2-1 TRBD2 TRBV6-1 TGTGCCAGCAGTGAATTTACTAGCGGCTGGGTTGAGCAGTTCTTC CASSEFTSGWVEQFF
medium-sized TRBJ1-4 . TRBV25-1 TGTGCCAGCAGCCCTCACGTCAGCGCTGATAATGAAAAACTGTTTTTT CASSPHVSADNEKLFF
. TRBJ2-7 . TRBV5-5 TGTGCCAGCAGCCGGGTTGGGGGGAGCTCCTACGAGCAGTACTTC CASSRVGGSSYEQYF
. TRBJ2-3 TRBD2 TRBV9 TGTGCCAGCAGCGTAAAAGCGGGAGGGAGCACAGATACGCAGTATTTT CASSVKAGGSTDTQYF
. TRBJ2-7 . TRBV28 TGTGCCAGCAGGCAGGCCCCCTACGAGCAGTACTTC CASRQAPYEQYF
. TRBJ2-7 . TRBV27 TGTGCCAGCAGTTCCGTAGGCGGTGGAGAGCAGTACTTC CASSSVGGGEQYF
once TRBJ2-7 . TRBV11-3 TGTGCCAGCAGCTTGGGGGGACCTTCCTACGAGCAGTACTTC CASSLGGPSYEQYF
. TRBJ2-2 TRBD1 TRBV29-1 TGCAGCGTTGAAACAGGGGTGAGCACCGGGGAGCTGTTTTTT CSVETGVSTGELFF
. TRBJ2-7 . TRBV7-8 TGTGCCAGCAGCTTAGCGCGAGTAACGGGGGACGAGCAGTACTTC CASSLARVTGDEQYF
. TRBJ1-2 TRBD1 TRBV9 TGTGCCAGCAGCGGGGACCCTGACAGGGCCTCCGAGGATGGCTACACCTTC CASSGDPDRASEDGYTF
. TRBJ1-5 . TRBV19 TGTGCCAGTAGCCAACAGGGAGAAGTGATTCAGCCCCAGCATTTT CASSQQGEVIQPQHF
. TRBJ1-2 . TRBV6-1 TGTGCCAGCAGTGAACGCCGGTCCCCCTTCTATGGCTACACCTTC CASSERRSPFYGYTF
few TRBJ1-4 TRBD1 TRBV10-3 TGTGCCATCAGGGAGAAATTGACAGGGATTAATGAAAAACTGTTTTTT CAIREKLTGINEKLFF
. TRBJ2-3 . TRBV7-9 TGTGCCAGCAGCCCGGAGGGGTCCACCACAGATACGCAGTATTTT CASSPEGSTTDTQYF
once TRBJ1-2 . TRBV27 TGTGCCAGCAGTTTAACAGGGACCCACTATGGCTACACCTTC CASSLTGTHYGYTF
. TRBJ1-2 . TRBV7-2 TGTGCCAGCAGCTTAGACCACCGGCAGGTAGTCTATGGCTACACCTTC CASSLDHRQVVYGYTF
. TRBJ1-6 . TRBV30 TGTGCCTGGAGGGTACAGCTTTCACCCCTCCACTTT CAWRVQLSPLHF
. TRBJ1-2 TRBD1 TRBV15 TGTGCCACCAGCAGAGATTACAGGGGGCTCTCGGGGAACTATGGCTACACCTTC CATSRDYRGLSGNYGYTF
. TRBJ1-3 . TRBV7-2 TGTGCCAGCAGCTCAGGGGCTGGAAACACCATATATTTT CASSSGAGNTIYF
. TRBJ2-1 TRBD2 TRBV19 TGTGCCAGTAGTTCTAGCGGGACGGCCAATGAGCAGTTCTTC CASSSSGTANEQFF
. TRBJ2-3 TRBD2 TRBV6-5 TGTGCCAGCAGACCCTTGGCGGGAGGCACGGATACGCAGTATTTT CASRPLAGGTDTQYF
. TRBJ2-3 . TRBV7-2 TGTGCCAGCAGCTCAAACAGGGCGATTTCTAGCACAGATACGCAGTATTTT CASSSNRAISSTDTQYF
. TRBJ1-6 TRBD1 TRBV5-1 TGCGCCAGCAGCCCAGGGACAGGCCTTAATTCACCCCTCCACTTT CASSPGTGLNSPLHF
once TRBJ1-1 TRBD1 TRBV30 TGTGCCTGGAGAACAGGGGCCGCGAACACTGAAGCTTTCTTT CAWRTGAANTEAFF
few TRBJ2-1 TRBD1 TRBV28 TGTGCCAGCAGTCCGAATTACAGGGGTTATGAGCAGTTCTTC CASSPNYRGYEQFF
. TRBJ1-1 . TRBV7-2 TGTGCCAGCAGCTTAGGAGCACAGGCCTCTACTTTCTTT CASSLGAQASTFF
few TRBJ2-3 . TRBV10-2 TGCGCCAGCAGTGAGACTAGCACAGATACGCAGTATTTT CASSETSTDTQYF
. TRBJ2-7 TRBD2 TRBV6-6 TGTGCCAGCAGTCCGTGGACTAGCGGGAGTGTCCCCTACGAGCAGTACTTC CASSPWTSGSVPYEQYF
. TRBJ1-1 TRBD1 TRBV6-6 TGTGCCAGCAGCGGCCTCGACAGGGGGTCGAGGGCTGAAGCTTTCTTT CASSGLDRGSRAEAFF
. TRBJ2-1 . TRBV11-2 TGTGCCAGCAGCTTAGATCAGCGGAGCTACTACAATGAGCAGTTCTTC CASSLDQRSYYNEQFF
. TRBJ1-2 . TRBV19 TGTGCCAGTAGTATTCGGCCAGGGGCCGTCAATGGCTACACCTTC CASSIRPGAVNGYTF
. TRBJ1-4 TRBD1 TRBV7-2 TGTGCCAGCAGCTTGGACAGGGGGAATGAAAAACTGTTTTTT CASSLDRGNEKLFF
. TRBJ2-7 TRBD2 TRBV7-8 TGTGCCAGCATAATGGGGCTAGCGGCTAACTACGAGCAGTACTTC CASIMGLAANYEQYF
. TRBJ1-1 TRBD1 TRBV18 TGTGCCAGCTCACCCGGGACAGGGCTCTCTGAAGCTTTCTTT CASSPGTGLSEAFF
. TRBJ2-5 . TRBV5-1 TGCGCCAGCAGCTTGGTCGGGGTCTACCAAGAGACCCAGTACTTC CASSLVGVYQETQYF
. TRBJ1-5 TRBD1 TRBV18 TGTGCCAGCTCACCACTAGGGGTGTCGGGACAGGGAAGGGCGCAGCCCCAGCATTTT CASSPLGVSGQGRAQPQHF
. TRBJ2-7 . TRBV29-1 TGCAGCGTTTCGGTCGGTTTTTACGAGCAGTACTTC CSVSVGFYEQYF
once TRBJ1-4 . TRBV27 TGTGCCAGCAGTTTAGGGCGGGCGGTGGGGGAAAAACTGTTTTTT CASSLGRAVGEKLFF
. TRBJ2-7 TRBD1 TRBV14 TGTGCCAGCTCTCGGGACAGGGGCTACGAGCAGTACTTC CASSRDRGYEQYF
. TRBJ2-5 . TRBV29-1 TGCAGCGTTGAAGTTGGTGCGGAGACCCAGTACTTC CSVEVGAETQYF
. TRBJ1-2 . TRBV3-1/TRBV3-2 TGTGCCAGCAGCGAAGGCGGGGGGATCGTCTATGGCTACACCTTC CASSEGGGIVYGYTF
. TRBJ1-1 TRBD1 TRBV30 TGTACCACAGGGGGCACTGAAGCTTTCTTT CTTGGTEAFF
. TRBJ1-1 TRBD1 TRBV5-6 TGTGCCAGCAGCTTACAGGGGGCTTACACTGAAGCTTTCTTT CASSLQGAYTEAFF
. TRBJ1-2 TRBD1 TRBV28 TGTGCCAGCAGTTTACTGACAGGGTACTATGGCTACACCTTC CASSLLTGYYGYTF
. TRBJ2-3 TRBD1 TRBV20-1 TGCAGTGCTAGTACCTTGGTCGGGACAGGGGCCGATACGCAGTATTTT CSASTLVGTGADTQYF
. TRBJ2-7 . TRBV29-1 TGCAGCGTTGCTTACCGCCAGCGGGTGGGGGAGCAGTACTTC CSVAYRQRVGEQYF
. TRBJ2-5 . TRBV4-1 TGCGCCAGCAGCCAAGAGAGTACAGTCCAAGAGACCCAGTACTTC CASSQESTVQETQYF
many TRBJ2-1 TRBD1 TRBV6-4 TGTGCCAGCAGTCCCGGTACAGGGGGTAATGAGCAGTTCTTC CASSPGTGGNEQFF
once TRBJ2-3 TRBD2 TRBV7-8 TGTGCCAGCAGCCGTCGGTACCCCCCCAGGGAGTCTAGCGGGAGACTCAGCACAGATACGCAGTATTTT CASSRRYPPRESSGRLSTDTQYF
. TRBJ1-1 TRBD1 TRBV4-3 TGCGCCAGCAGCCTCGGACAGGGAGGCACTGAAGCTTTCTTT CASSLGQGGTEAFF
once TRBJ2-3 . TRBV27 TGTGCCAGCAGTTGGGGGCAAGATACGCAGTATTTT CASSWGQDTQYF
once TRBJ2-7 TRBD2 TRBV6-2/TRBV6-3 TGTGCCAGCAGTTACAGGGCTAGCGGGATCTACGAGCAGTACTTC CASSYRASGIYEQYF
few TRBJ1-5 TRBD1 TRBV15 TGTGCCACCAGCAAGGACAGGGCCCTCAATCAGCCCCAGCATTTT CATSKDRALNQPQHF
once TRBJ2-5 TRBD2 TRBV29-1 TGCAGCGCCCGACTAGCGGGAGGACCGGAGACCCAGTACTTC CSARLAGGPETQYF